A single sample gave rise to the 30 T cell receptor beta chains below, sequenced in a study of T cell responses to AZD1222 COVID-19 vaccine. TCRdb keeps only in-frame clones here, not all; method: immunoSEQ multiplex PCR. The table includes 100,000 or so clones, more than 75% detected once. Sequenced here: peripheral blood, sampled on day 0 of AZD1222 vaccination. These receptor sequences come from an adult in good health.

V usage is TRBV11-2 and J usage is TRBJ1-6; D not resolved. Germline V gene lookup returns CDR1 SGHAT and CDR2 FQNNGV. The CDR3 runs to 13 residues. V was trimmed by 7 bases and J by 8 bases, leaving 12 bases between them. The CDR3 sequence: CASKWGGDSPLHF. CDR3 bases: TGTGCCAGCAAGTGGGGTGGAGATTCACCCCTCCACTTT.

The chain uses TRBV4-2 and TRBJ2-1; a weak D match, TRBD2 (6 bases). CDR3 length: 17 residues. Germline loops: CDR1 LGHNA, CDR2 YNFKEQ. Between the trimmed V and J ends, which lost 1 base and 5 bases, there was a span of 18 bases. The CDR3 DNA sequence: TGTGCCAGCAGCCAAGGTGGAGGAGGGAGAGACCACAATGAGCAGTTCTTC. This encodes CASSQGGGGRDHNEQFF.

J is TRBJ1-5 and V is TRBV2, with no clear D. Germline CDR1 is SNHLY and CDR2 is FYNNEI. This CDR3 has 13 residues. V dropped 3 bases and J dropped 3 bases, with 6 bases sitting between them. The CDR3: CASSDRTNQPQHF. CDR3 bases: TGTGCCAGCAGTGACAGGACCAATCAGCCCCAGCATTTT.

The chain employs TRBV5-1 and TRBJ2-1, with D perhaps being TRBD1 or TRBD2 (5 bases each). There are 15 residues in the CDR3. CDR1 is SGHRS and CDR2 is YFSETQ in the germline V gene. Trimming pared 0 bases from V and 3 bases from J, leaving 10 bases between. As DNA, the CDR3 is TGCGCCAGCAGCTTGGGGGACCAACTCTACAATGAGCAGTTCTTC. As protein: CASSLGDQLYNEQFF.

CDR3 sequence: CASRRTGIEGYTF. The CDR3 nucleotides are TGTGCCAGCAGACGGACAGGGATTGAAGGCTACACCTTC. The V call is TRBV27, the J call TRBJ1-2; 8 bases align to TRBD1. The germline V gene has CDR1 MNHEY and CDR2 SMNVEV (reference sequence). The CDR3 is 13 amino acids. Trimming cost V 6 bases and J 8 bases; bases outside gene matches: 8.

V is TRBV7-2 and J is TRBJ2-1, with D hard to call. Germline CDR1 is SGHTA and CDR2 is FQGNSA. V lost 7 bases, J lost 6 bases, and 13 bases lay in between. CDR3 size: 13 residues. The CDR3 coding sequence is TGTGCCAGCACCCCCCCCAGCCTCAATGAGCAGTTCTTC. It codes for CASTPPSLNEQFF. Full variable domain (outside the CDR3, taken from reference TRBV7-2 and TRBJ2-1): GAGVSQSPSNKVTEKGKDVELRCDPISGHTALYWYRQSLGQGLEFLIYFQGNSAPDKSGLPSDRFSAERTGGSVSTLTIQRTQQEDSAVYLCASTPPSLNEQFFGPGTRLTVL.

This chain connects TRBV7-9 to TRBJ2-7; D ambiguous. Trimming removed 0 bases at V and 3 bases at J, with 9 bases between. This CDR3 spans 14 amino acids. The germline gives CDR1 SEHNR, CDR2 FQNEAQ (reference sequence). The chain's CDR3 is CASSLAGRFYEQYF. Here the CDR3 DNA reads TGTGCCAGCAGCTTAGCGGGCAGGTTCTACGAGCAGTACTTC. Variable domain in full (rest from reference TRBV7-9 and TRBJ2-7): DTGVSQNPRHKITKRGQNVTFRCDPISEHNRLYWYRQTLGQGPEFLTYFQNEAQLEKSRLLSDRFSAERPKGSFSTLEIQRTEQGDSAMYLCASSLAGRFYEQYFGPGTRLTVT.

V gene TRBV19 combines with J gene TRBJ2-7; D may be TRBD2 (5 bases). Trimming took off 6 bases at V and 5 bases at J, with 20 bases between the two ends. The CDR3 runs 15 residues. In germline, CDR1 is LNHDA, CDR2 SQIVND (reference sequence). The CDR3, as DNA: TGTGCCAGTAGCATCCGGGTTCTAGCAATGCACGAGCAGTACTTC. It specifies CASSIRVLAMHEQYF.

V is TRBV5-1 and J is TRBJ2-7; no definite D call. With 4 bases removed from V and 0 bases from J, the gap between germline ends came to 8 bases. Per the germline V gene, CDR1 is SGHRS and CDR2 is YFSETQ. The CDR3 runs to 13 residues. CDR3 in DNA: TGCGCCAGCAGCCTCCTGACCTCCTACGAGCAGTACTTC. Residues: CASSLLTSYEQYF.

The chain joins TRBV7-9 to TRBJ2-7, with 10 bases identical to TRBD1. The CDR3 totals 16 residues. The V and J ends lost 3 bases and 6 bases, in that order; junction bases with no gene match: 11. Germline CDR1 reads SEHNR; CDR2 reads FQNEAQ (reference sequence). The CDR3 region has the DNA TGTGCCAGCAGCTTCCCCCCCGGGACAGGGGTTGGCGAGCAGTACTTC. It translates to CASSFPPGTGVGEQYF.

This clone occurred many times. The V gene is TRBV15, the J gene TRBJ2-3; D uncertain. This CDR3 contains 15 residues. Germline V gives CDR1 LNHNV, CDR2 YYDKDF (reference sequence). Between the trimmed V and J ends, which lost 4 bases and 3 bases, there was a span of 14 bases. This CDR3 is CATSTEKIMTDTQYF. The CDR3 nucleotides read TGTGCCACCAGCACAGAAAAGATAATGACAGATACGCAGTATTTT.

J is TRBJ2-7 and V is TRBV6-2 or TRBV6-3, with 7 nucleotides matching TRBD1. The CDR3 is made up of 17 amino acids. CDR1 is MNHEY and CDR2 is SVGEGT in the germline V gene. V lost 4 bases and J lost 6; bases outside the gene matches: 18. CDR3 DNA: TGTGCCAGCAGTTTGACAGGGAAGGGGTCTTGGTTCGCCGAGCAGTACTTC. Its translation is CASSLTGKGSWFAEQYF.

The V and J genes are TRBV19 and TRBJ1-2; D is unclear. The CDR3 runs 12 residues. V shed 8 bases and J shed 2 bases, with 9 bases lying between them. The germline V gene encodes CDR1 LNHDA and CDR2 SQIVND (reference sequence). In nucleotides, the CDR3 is TGTGCCAGTGGTGGCGAAAACTATGGCTACACCTTC. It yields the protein CASGGENYGYTF.

The CDR3 sequence is CASSFRGGYGYTF. The CDR3 region has the DNA TGTGCCAGCAGCTTTAGAGGGGGCTATGGCTACACCTTC. The rearrangement joins TRBV5-5 to TRBJ1-2; perhaps TRBD1 as D (6 bases). V lost 2 bases and J lost 4, with 9 bases in between. The CDR3 length is 13 residues. The germline V gene has CDR1 SGHKS and CDR2 YYEKEE (reference sequence).

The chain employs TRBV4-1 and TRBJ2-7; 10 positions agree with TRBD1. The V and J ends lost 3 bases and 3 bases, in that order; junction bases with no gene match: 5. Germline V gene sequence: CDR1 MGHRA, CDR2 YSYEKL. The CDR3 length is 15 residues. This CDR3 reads CASSQTGGDRYEQYF. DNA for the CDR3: TGCGCCAGCAGCCAGACAGGGGGCGATCGCTACGAGCAGTACTTC.

For the CDR3, the DNA is TGTGCCAGCAGGGGGGACAGCAATTCACCCCTCCACTTT. Translation: CASRGDSNSPLHF. This chain links TRBV2 with TRBJ1-6, with TRBD1 matching 7 bases. The CDR3 sequence is 13 residues long. V lost 6 bases to trimming and J lost 7 bases; unmatched junction nucleotides: 3. Germline V gene data show CDR1 as SNHLY and CDR2 as FYNNEI.

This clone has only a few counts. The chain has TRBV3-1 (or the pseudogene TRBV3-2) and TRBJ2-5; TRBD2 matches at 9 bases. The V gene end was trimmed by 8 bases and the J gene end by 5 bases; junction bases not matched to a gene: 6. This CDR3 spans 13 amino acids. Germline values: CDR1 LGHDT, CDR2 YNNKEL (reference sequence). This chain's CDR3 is CASRAGGRETQYF. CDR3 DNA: TGTGCCAGCCGCGCGGGGGGGCGGGAGACCCAGTACTTC.

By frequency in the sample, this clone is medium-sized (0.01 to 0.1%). The CDR3 is CAISGEGTAYNEQFF. CDR3 bases: TGTGCCATCAGTGGGGAGGGGACAGCCTACAATGAGCAGTTCTTC. The V call is TRBV10-3, the J call TRBJ2-1; the D call may be TRBD1 or TRBD2 (7 bases each). V lost 4 bases and J lost 2, with 12 bases in between. Germline CDR1 and CDR2: ENHRY and SYGVKD. The CDR3 has 15 residues.

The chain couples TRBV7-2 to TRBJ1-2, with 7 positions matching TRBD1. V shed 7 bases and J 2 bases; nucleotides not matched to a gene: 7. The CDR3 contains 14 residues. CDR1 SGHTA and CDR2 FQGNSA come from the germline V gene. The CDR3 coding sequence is TGTGCCAGCAAGCCCCCGGGACAGAACTATGGCTACACCTTC. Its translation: CASKPPGQNYGYTF.

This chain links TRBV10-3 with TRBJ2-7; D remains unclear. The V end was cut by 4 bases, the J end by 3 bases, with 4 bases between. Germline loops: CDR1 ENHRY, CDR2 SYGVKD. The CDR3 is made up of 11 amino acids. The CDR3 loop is CAISANYEQYF. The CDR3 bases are TGTGCCATCAGTGCGAACTACGAGCAGTACTTC.

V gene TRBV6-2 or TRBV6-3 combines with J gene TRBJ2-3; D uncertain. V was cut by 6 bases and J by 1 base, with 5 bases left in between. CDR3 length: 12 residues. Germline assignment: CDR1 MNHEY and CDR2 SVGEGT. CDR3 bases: TGTGCCAGCAGCGAACGCACAGATACGCAGTATTTT. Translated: CASSERTDTQYF.

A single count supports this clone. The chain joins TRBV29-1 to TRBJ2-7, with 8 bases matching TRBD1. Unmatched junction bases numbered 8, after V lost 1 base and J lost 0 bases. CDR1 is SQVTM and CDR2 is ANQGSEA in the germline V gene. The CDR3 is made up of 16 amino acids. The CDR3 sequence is CSVEGYGQGSSYEQYF. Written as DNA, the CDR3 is TGCAGCGTTGAAGGATATGGACAGGGTAGCTCCTACGAGCAGTACTTC.

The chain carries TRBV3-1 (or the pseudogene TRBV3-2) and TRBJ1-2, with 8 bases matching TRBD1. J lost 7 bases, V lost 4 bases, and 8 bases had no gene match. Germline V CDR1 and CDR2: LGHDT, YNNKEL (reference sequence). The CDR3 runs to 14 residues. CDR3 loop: CASSPGQGMGGYTF. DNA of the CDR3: TGTGCCAGCAGCCCCGGACAGGGAATGGGTGGCTACACCTTC.

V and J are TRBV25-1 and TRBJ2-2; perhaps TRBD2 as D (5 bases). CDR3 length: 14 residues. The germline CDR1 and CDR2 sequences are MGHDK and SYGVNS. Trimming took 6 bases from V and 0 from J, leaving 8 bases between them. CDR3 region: CASRSGANTGELFF. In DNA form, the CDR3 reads TGTGCCAGCAGATCCGGGGCGAACACCGGGGAGCTGTTTTTT.

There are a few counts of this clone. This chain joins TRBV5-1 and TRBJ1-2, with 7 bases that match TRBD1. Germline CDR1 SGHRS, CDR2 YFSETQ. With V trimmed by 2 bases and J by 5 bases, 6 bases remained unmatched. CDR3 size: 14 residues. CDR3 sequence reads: CASSFGTDNYGYTF. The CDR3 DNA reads TGCGCCAGCAGCTTTGGGACAGACAATTATGGCTACACCTTC.

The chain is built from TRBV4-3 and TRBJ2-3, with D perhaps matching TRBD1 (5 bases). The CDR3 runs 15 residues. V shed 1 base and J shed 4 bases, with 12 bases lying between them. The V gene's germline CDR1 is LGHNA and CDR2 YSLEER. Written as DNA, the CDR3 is TGCGCCAGCAGCCAAGTTGGGCTAGGGGCAGATACGCAGTATTTT. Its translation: CASSQVGLGADTQYF.

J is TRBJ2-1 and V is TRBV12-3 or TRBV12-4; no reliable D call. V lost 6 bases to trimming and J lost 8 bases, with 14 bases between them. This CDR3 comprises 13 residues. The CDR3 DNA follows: TGTGCCAGCAGGTTCAATCCAAGGCATGAGCAGTTCTTC. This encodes CASRFNPRHEQFF.

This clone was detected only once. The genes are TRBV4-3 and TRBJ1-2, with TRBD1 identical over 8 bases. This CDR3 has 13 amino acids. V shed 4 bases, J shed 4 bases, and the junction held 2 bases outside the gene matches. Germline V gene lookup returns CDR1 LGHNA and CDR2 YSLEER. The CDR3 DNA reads TGCGCCAGCAGCCGGGGACAGGCCTATGGCTACACCTTC. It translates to CASSRGQAYGYTF.

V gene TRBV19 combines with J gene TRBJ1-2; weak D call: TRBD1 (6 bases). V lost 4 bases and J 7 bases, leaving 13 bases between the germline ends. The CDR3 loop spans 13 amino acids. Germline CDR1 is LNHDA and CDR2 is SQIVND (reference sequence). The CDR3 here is CASSTPGGAGYTF. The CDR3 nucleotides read TGTGCCAGTAGTACCCCCGGGGGGGCTGGCTACACCTTC. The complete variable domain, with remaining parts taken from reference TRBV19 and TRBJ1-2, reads DGGITQSPKYLFRKEGQNVTLSCEQNLNHDAMYWYRQDPGQGLRLIYYSQIVNDFQKGDIAEGYSVSREKKESFPLTVTSAQKNPTAFYLCASSTPGGAGYTFGSGTRLTVV.

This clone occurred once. CDR3 loop: CASSLGRKDTQYF. The CDR3 DNA is TGTGCCAGCAGTCTAGGACGGAAAGATACGCAGTATTTT. This chain joins TRBV27 and TRBJ2-3, with unresolved D. The CDR3 length is 13 residues. Deletions cut 5 bases from V and 5 bases from J, with 11 bases between. In germline, CDR1 is MNHEY, CDR2 SMNVEV (reference sequence).